This T cell receptor (beta chain) was recovered during a study of resident and recirculating memory T cells in vitiligo. Study-level information: Each patient gave two lesional and two nonlesional epidermal shave biopsies, plus PBMCs. Broader study findings: TCR sequences were not conserved across biopsy sites or patients.

Repertoires were generated with immunoSEQ multiplex PCR, while TCRdb's copy carries only in-frame clones and drops some. The sample shows roughly 80,000 clones, around 90% of them seen only once. Between the trimmed V and J ends, which lost 7 bases and 7 bases, there was a span of 17 bases. The V gene's germline CDR1 is SQVTM and CDR2 ANQGSEA. This CDR3 comprises 12 residues. A note on this clone: Its antigen remains unknown.

What was sequenced was blood. This TCR was sampled from a male donor with vitiligo. This chain joins TRBV29-1 and TRBJ2-7; maybe TRBD2 (5 bases). As DNA, the CDR3 is TGCAGCGCCGAGTGGGGTCGGGGTGAGCAGTACTTC. This encodes CSAEWGRGEQYF.